In its sample, the clone carrying this T cell receptor (beta chain) was seen a few times. Its matching antigen is unknown. This sample is drawn from a study of cytomegalovirus exposure and HLA in healthy donors. Across the study: In terms of ancestry, the Caucasian-associated cluster contained around 79% of the 350 to 450 genotyped donors. Overall study findings and caveats: With later analysis, a missense DCLRE1C variant became linked to TCR beta V- and J-gene trimming. Within an earlier analysis, most TCR beta V segments proved productive either about 87% or about 30% of the time.

Both 60 Vbeta primers and 13 Jbeta primers went into the PCR. Only in-frame clones appear in the TCRdb table, and some are missing; sequencing was by immunoSEQ multiplex PCR. The sample contains approximately 93,000 clones, around three fifths of which appear only once. The germline V gene encodes CDR1 SQVTM and CDR2 ANQGSEA. V shed 7 bases and J shed 6 bases, with 21 bases lying between them. The CDR3 runs to 15 residues. This sequence was found in a boy aged 10-17 years in good health and CMV-seropositive. The V gene is TRBV29-1, the J gene TRBJ2-2, with D possibly being TRBD2 (8 bases). Sequencing used PBMCs. CDR3 sequence (DNA): TGCAGCGCCACCAGGGGGACTAGTTTCTCCGGGGAGCTGTTTTTT. Translation gives CSATRGTSFSGELFF.